This T cell receptor (beta chain) was obtained from a study of cytomegalovirus exposure and HLA in healthy donors. Broader study findings: One later analysis reportedly identified an Asian-associated ancestry cluster that showed fewer N-insertions than the approximately 700-donor mean. Association of some 18,000 TCR beta sequences with HLA alleles was found at 0.05 false discovery rate in a later analysis. Some TCR beta chains (164 of them) were listed as cytomegalovirus-associated.

PCR primers comprised 60 Vbeta and 13 Jbeta primers. Sequencing used immunoSEQ multiplex PCR; TCRdb keeps in-frame clones, though not all of them. The sample contains 140,000 to 150,000 clones, 75% of which appear only once. About this clone itself: Its specificity is not known.

Deletions cut 8 bases from V and 4 bases from J, with 17 bases between. Germline CDR1 reads LGHNT; CDR2 reads FRNRAP. The CDR3 sequence is 14 residues long. The sequenced sample consisted of PBMCs. This TCR derives from a young man in good health and CMV-seronegative. The J gene is TRBJ1-1, the V gene TRBV12-5; possible D gene TRBD1, 5 bases. This CDR3 reads CASPPDSRRTEAFF. The CDR3 DNA reads TGTGCTAGTCCCCCCGACAGCAGGCGCACTGAAGCTTTCTTT.